This TCR beta chain emerged from a study of blood T cells in healthy people across ages. The overall study: Using template switching, researchers captured about one barcoded beta molecule for each two T cells.

CDR1 is MNHEY, CDR2 SVGAGI, per germline. Trimming removed 5 bases from V and 6 bases from J; junction bases left unmatched: 7. The CDR3 totals 14 residues. Staff drew around 10 milliliters of peripheral blood from each donor. Extraction of total RNA produced a minimum of 5 micrograms from each sample. On this clonotype: Its cognate antigen is unknown.

A sample-barcoded 5' primer and a J-beta primer mix were used in a second PCR of about 6 to 12 cycles. TCRdb analysed the 5' RACE reads with MiXCR anew, one entry per CDR3 protein. The data show around 1,900,000 distinct CDR3 sequences, about two fifths seen once. Study-level points and caveats: Bulk PBMC profiling left naive and antigen-experienced comparisons inconclusive.

The TCR comes from a human donor in good health. The chain recombines TRBV6-5 with TRBJ2-1; TRBD2 agrees at 7 bases. Sequenced sample: blood. As DNA, the CDR3 is TGTGCCAGCAGTCCCGGGACTATGGTCAATGAGCAGTTCTTC. Translating it yields CASSPGTMVNEQFF.